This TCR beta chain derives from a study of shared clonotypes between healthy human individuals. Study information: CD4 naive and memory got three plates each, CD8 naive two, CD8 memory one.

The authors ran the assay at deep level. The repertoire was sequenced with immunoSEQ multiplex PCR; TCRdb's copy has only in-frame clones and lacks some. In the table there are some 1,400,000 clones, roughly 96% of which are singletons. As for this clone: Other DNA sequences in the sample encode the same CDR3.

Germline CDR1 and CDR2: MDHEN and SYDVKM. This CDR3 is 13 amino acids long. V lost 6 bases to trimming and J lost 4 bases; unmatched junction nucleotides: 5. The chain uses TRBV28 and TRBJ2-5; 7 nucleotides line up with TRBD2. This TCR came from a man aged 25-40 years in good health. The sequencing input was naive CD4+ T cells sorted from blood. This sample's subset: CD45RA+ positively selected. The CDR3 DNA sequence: TGTGCCAGCAGGGGGACTACTCGAGAGACCCAGTACTTC. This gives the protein CASRGTTRETQYF.